A single sample is the source of the 32 T cell receptor beta chains below, sequenced in a study of vaccination effects on CD4 cells after COVID-19. The repertoire was sequenced with immunoSEQ multiplex PCR; TCRdb's copy has only in-frame clones and lacks some. Among tens of thousands of clones listed, around 63% were seen once. These receptors lack a known antigen. Upon completion of roughly ten days in culture, CD4+ T cells were isolated. The material sequenced was CD4+ T cells from PBMCs cultured without peptide, taken before COVID-19 vaccination. The receptors were gathered from a human donor who received a COVID-19 vaccine.

The chain has TRBV4-3 and TRBJ2-7; 7 bases are a match to TRBD2. V was pared by 4 bases and J by 0 bases, with 6 bases of the junction left unmatched. The germline gives CDR1 LGHNA, CDR2 YSLEER. The CDR3 covers 15 residues. CDR3 residues: CASSRSSGASYEQYF. For the CDR3, the DNA is TGCGCCAGCAGCCGCTCGAGCGGGGCCTCCTACGAGCAGTACTTC.

The chain links TRBV7-2 to TRBJ2-3; 10 positions agree with TRBD2. V shed 5 bases, J shed 5 bases, and the junction held 7 bases outside the gene matches. The length of the CDR3 is 15 residues. Germline assignment: CDR1 SGHTA and CDR2 FQGNSA. This CDR3 is CASSPWASGRDTQYF. Here the CDR3 DNA reads TGTGCCAGCAGCCCCTGGGCTAGCGGGAGAGATACGCAGTATTTT.

This rearrangement joins TRBV18 to TRBJ1-5; 7 bases fit TRBD1. This CDR3 comprises 16 residues. Germline values: CDR1 KGHSH, CDR2 LQKENI. The trim removed 8 bases at V and 9 bases at J, leaving 19 bases unmatched. CDR3 residues: CASASNAGGPSVPQHF. The CDR3 DNA reads TGTGCCAGCGCGTCAAACGCAGGGGGACCGAGCGTGCCCCAGCATTTT. The whole variable domain, filled in from reference TRBV18 and TRBJ1-5, reads NAGVMQNPRHLVRRRGQEARLRCSPMKGHSHVYWYRQLPEEGLKFMVYLQKENIIDESGMPKERFSAEFPKEGPSILRIQQVVRGDSAAYFCASASNAGGPSVPQHFGDGTRLSIL.

This chain connects TRBV28 to TRBJ1-5, with D uncertain. V was trimmed by 10 bases and J by 2 bases, leaving 18 bases between them. CDR1 MDHEN and CDR2 SYDVKM come from the germline V gene. The CDR3 is made up of 15 amino acids. CDR3 sequence reads: CATSWVGRGNQPQHF. CDR3 nucleotides: TGTGCCACCTCCTGGGTGGGTAGGGGCAATCAGCCCCAGCATTTT.

The V call is TRBV3-1 (or the pseudogene TRBV3-2), the J call TRBJ1-5, with D perhaps TRBD1 (5 bases). The germline gives CDR1 LGHDT, CDR2 YNNKEL (reference sequence). Between the trimmed V and J ends, which lost 3 bases and 2 bases, there was a span of 11 bases. This CDR3 contains 15 residues. The DNA for the CDR3 is TGTGCCAGCAGCCACGGGACGGTCGGCAATCAGCCCCAGCATTTT. Amino acids: CASSHGTVGNQPQHF.

There are a few counts of this clone. The chain recombines TRBV12-3 or TRBV12-4 with TRBJ1-6; maybe TRBD1 (5 bases). V was clipped by 6 bases and J by 15 bases, with 12 bases between them. The CDR3 loop spans 11 amino acids. CDR3 nucleotides: TGTGCCAGCAGCTTGCAGGGCCTCCTCCACTTT. It codes for CASSLQGLLHF.

J is TRBJ2-1 and V is TRBV5-4; D not resolved. The V and J ends lost 0 bases and 7 bases respectively, with 5 bases between them. The CDR3 sequence is 12 residues long. Germline loops: CDR1 SGHNT, CDR2 YYREEE (reference sequence). CDR3 sequence reads: CASSLGGNEQFF. Here the CDR3 DNA reads TGTGCCAGCAGCTTGGGCGGTAATGAGCAGTTCTTC.

The chain couples TRBV11-2 to TRBJ2-2; a possible D gene is TRBD1 (6 bases). This CDR3 has 16 amino acids. V was trimmed by 3 bases and J by 4 bases, leaving 15 bases between them. CDR1 SGHAT and CDR2 FQNNGV come from the germline V gene. CDR3 nucleotides: TGTGCCAGCAGCTTGGGGGCCACCACCCTCACCGGGGAGCTGTTTTTT. Its translation is CASSLGATTLTGELFF.

The chain carries TRBV7-2 and TRBJ2-1; D not certain. Germline CDR1 reads SGHTA; CDR2 reads FQGNSA. The CDR3 consists of 13 residues. Trimming left V 4 bases short and J 9 bases short, with 13 bases between. The CDR3 DNA sequence: TGTGCCAGCAGCTCACCTGCGATCGGTGAGCAGTTCTTC. Encoded protein: CASSSPAIGEQFF.

This chain uses TRBV19 with TRBJ2-2; D possibly corresponds to TRBD2 (7 bases). Trimming stripped 4 bases from V and 4 bases from J, with 25 bases between. The CDR3 is 19 residues long. Germline V lookup: CDR1 LNHDA, CDR2 SQIVND (reference sequence). The CDR3 bases are TGTGCCAGTAGTACCCCAACGGGTAGGGGGGGGCAGGGCACCGGGGAGCTGTTTTTT. Protein: CASSTPTGRGGQGTGELFF. Using reference TRBV19 and TRBJ2-2 for the parts outside the CDR3, the full variable domain is DGGITQSPKYLFRKEGQNVTLSCEQNLNHDAMYWYRQDPGQGLRLIYYSQIVNDFQKGDIAEGYSVSREKKESFPLTVTSAQKNPTAFYLCASSTPTGRGGQGTGELFFGEGSRLTVL.

As regards this clone: One end of the junction varies from germline; a read error may be responsible. CDR3 coding DNA: TGTGCCTGGAGTGTACAAGTTGGCAGGGGTGGCTACACCTTT. Amino acid sequence: CAWSVQVGRGGYTF. V is TRBV30 and J is TRBJ1-2; TRBD1 might be the D (6 bases). This CDR3 contains 14 residues. Germline values: CDR1 GTSNPN, CDR2 SVGIG (reference sequence). The full variable domain, completed using reference TRBV30 and TRBJ1-2, is SQTIHQWPATLVQPVGSPLSLECTVEGTSNPNLYWYRQAAGRGLQLLFYSVGIGQISSEVPQNLSASRPQDRQFILSSKKLLLSDSGFYLCAWSVQVGRGGYTFGSGTRLTVV.

This clone appeared a few times. The rearrangement joins TRBV19 to TRBJ2-1; 8 bases fit TRBD2. V shed 8 bases and J 8 bases; nucleotides not matched to a gene: 8. The V gene's germline CDR1 is LNHDA and CDR2 SQIVND (reference sequence). This CDR3 has 13 amino acids. CDR3 nucleotide sequence: TGTGCCAGTCGGAGCGGGAGTAGGGATGAGCAGTTCTTC. Its protein product is CASRSGSRDEQFF.

This chain links TRBV5-4 with TRBJ1-2; D gene unclear. The CDR3 loop spans 14 amino acids. Germline loops: CDR1 SGHNT, CDR2 YYREEE (reference sequence). V gave up 2 bases and J gave up 4 bases, with 12 bases separating them. This CDR3 is CASSLESSSYGYTF. The CDR3 DNA is TGTGCCAGCAGCTTAGAATCCAGCAGCTATGGCTACACCTTC.

V and J are TRBV19 and TRBJ1-1, with D uncertain. Trimming shortened V by 5 bases and J by 4 bases, and 14 bases separated the two germline ends. The CDR3 is 14 amino acids. Germline V CDR1 and CDR2: LNHDA, SQIVND (reference sequence). Here the CDR3 reads CASSSKVGSTEAFF. CDR3 nucleotide sequence: TGTGCCAGTAGTTCGAAGGTGGGGAGCACTGAAGCTTTCTTT.

The chain has TRBV2 and TRBJ1-2, with TRBD1 matching over 9 bases. Trimming took 3 bases from V and 7 from J; bases not matched to a gene: 9. Looked up from germline, CDR1 is SNHLY and CDR2 is FYNNEI. The CDR3 is 15 residues long. As DNA, the CDR3 is TGTGCCAGCAGTGACAGAAACAGGGGGCTAGGTGGCTACACCTTC. Protein sequence: CASSDRNRGLGGYTF.

This clone came up once. The chain recombines TRBV5-4 with TRBJ2-1; TRBD2 is a possible D gene (6 bases). The CDR3 extends over 14 amino acids. Trimming removed 2 bases from V and 5 bases from J, with 11 bases in between. Looked up from germline, CDR1 is SGHNT and CDR2 is YYREEE (reference sequence). For the CDR3, the DNA is TGTGCCAGCAGCTTAGCGCTAGCGAACAATGAGCAGTTCTTC. It codes for CASSLALANNEQFF.

This clone was observed once. The chain carries TRBV7-9 and TRBJ2-6; D is possibly TRBD2 (6 bases). V dropped 3 bases and J dropped 0 bases, with 6 bases sitting between them. The CDR3 runs 15 residues. Germline values: CDR1 SEHNR, CDR2 FQNEAQ (reference sequence). The CDR3 nucleotides are TGTGCCAGCAGCTTGCGGGGCTCTGGGGCCAACGTCCTGACTTTC. Translation gives CASSLRGSGANVLTF.

The count of this clone is one. The gene calls are TRBV6-5 and TRBJ1-1; 8 bases match TRBD1. Germline V gene data show CDR1 as MNHEY and CDR2 as SVGAGI. This CDR3 has 14 residues. The V segment lost 6 bases and the J segment 2 bases; nucleotides outside the gene matches: 5. The CDR3 loop reads CASSLGQGNTEAFF. The DNA of the CDR3 is TGTGCCAGCAGCTTAGGACAGGGAAACACTGAAGCTTTCTTT.

The genes are TRBV7-2 and TRBJ1-5; 7 bases are a match to TRBD1. Germline V gene data show CDR1 as SGHTA and CDR2 as FQGNSA. J lost 15 bases, V lost 5 bases, and 13 bases had no gene match. The CDR3 extends over 13 amino acids. This chain's CDR3 is CASSTKPDRLGHF. The CDR3 nucleotides are TGTGCCAGCAGCACGAAGCCGGACAGGCTCGGGCATTTT.

This clone was counted only a few times. The CDR3 DNA reads as TGTGCCAGCAGTCACGAGGGTGAACAGGGAAGCTACTACGAGCAGTACTTC. Its protein is CASSHEGEQGSYYEQYF. The V call is TRBV6-6, the J call TRBJ2-7, with D possibly matching TRBD1 (6 bases). The ends were cut back, 5 bases at V and 3 bases at J, with 23 bases in the middle. The CDR3 extends over 17 amino acids. Germline CDR1 MNHNY, CDR2 SVGAGI (reference sequence).

The chain carries TRBV12-3 or TRBV12-4 and TRBJ2-7; the match to TRBD2 covers 8 bases. CDR3 length: 13 residues. V lost 2 bases and J lost 7; bases outside the gene matches: 4. CDR3 amino acids: CASSLRASGEQYF. The CDR3 nucleotides read TGTGCCAGCAGTTTAAGGGCTAGCGGGGAGCAGTACTTC.

The chain employs TRBV28 and TRBJ2-7; 13 nucleotides match TRBD2. V gave up 2 bases and J gave up 4 bases; unmatched junction bases: 5. CDR3 length: 16 amino acids. Germline CDR1 is MDHEN and CDR2 is SYDVKM. The CDR3 loop is CASSLGGTSGKYEQYF. CDR3 sequence (DNA): TGTGCCAGCAGTTTAGGGGGGACTAGCGGGAAATACGAGCAGTACTTC.

The gene calls are TRBV4-2 and TRBJ2-1, with a possible D match to TRBD1 (5 bases). Germline V lookup: CDR1 LGHNA, CDR2 YNFKEQ. The CDR3 has 17 amino acids. Trimming removed 0 bases at V and 0 bases at J, with 12 bases between. Here the CDR3 DNA reads TGTGCCAGCAGCCAAGAGCCGACAGTTATCTCCTACAATGAGCAGTTCTTC. It specifies CASSQEPTVISYNEQFF.

The gene calls are TRBV9 and TRBJ2-3; D tentatively fits TRBD1 or TRBD2 (5 bases each). CDR3 length equals 14 residues. V lost 0 bases and J 6 bases, leaving 11 bases between the germline ends. Per germline, CDR1 SGDLS and CDR2 YYNGEE. CDR3 sequence: CASSVGQWDDTQYF. CDR3 nucleotides: TGTGCCAGCAGCGTAGGGCAATGGGACGATACGCAGTATTTT.

This clone was detected only a few times. This chain joins TRBV7-3 and TRBJ1-1; possible D gene TRBD1, 6 bases. The CDR3 runs to 13 residues. Germline V lookup: CDR1 SGHTA, CDR2 FQGTGA. The germline V and J ends were trimmed by 5 bases and 3 bases, with 10 bases remaining between them. The DNA of the CDR3 is TGTGCCAGCAGCAAAAACAGGGACACTGAAGCTTTCTTT. Its protein product is CASSKNRDTEAFF. The entire variable domain, with the rest obtained from reference TRBV7-3 and TRBJ1-1, is as follows: GAGVSQTPSNKVTEKGKYVELRCDPISGHTALYWYRQSLGQGPEFLIYFQGTGAADDSGLPNDRFFAVRPEGSVSTLKIQRTERGDSAVYLCASSKNRDTEAFFGQGTRLTVV.

The V and J genes are TRBV28 and TRBJ2-2; 9 bases match TRBD2. The V gene end was trimmed by 6 bases and the J gene end by 5 bases; junction bases not matched to a gene: 7. This CDR3 is built from 15 residues. The V gene's germline CDR1 is MDHEN and CDR2 SYDVKM. The chain's CDR3 is CASSSSGVGTGELFF. For the CDR3, the DNA is TGTGCCAGCAGCTCTAGCGGGGTCGGGACCGGGGAGCTGTTTTTT.

The chain links TRBV9 to TRBJ1-1; a weak D match, TRBD1 (5 bases). Germline V gene data show CDR1 as SGDLS and CDR2 as YYNGEE. Trimming removed 3 bases at V and 2 bases at J, with 8 bases between. This CDR3 comprises 13 residues. CDR3: CASSDDRNTEAFF. The CDR3 DNA reads as TGTGCCAGCAGCGACGACAGAAACACTGAAGCTTTCTTT.

The chain is built from TRBV7-2 and TRBJ2-1; TRBD2 matches 10 bases. Germline V gene data show CDR1 as SGHTA and CDR2 as FQGNSA. With 6 bases clipped from V and 4 bases from J, the junction kept 6 bases outside the gene matches. The CDR3 spans 15 residues. In DNA form, the CDR3 reads TGTGCCAGCAGTATTCAGACTAGCGGGTACAATGAGCAGTTCTTC. Protein sequence: CASSIQTSGYNEQFF.

This chain connects TRBV6-6 to TRBJ2-2, with D unclear. Germline values: CDR1 MNHNY, CDR2 SVGAGI (reference sequence). V dropped 5 bases and J dropped 3 bases, with 1 base sitting between them. This CDR3 region has 11 residues. CDR3 residues: CASSHTGELFF. CDR3 nucleotide sequence: TGTGCCAGCAGTCACACCGGGGAGCTGTTTTTT.

The chain recombines TRBV19 with TRBJ1-4; D is undetermined. The CDR3 has 16 residues. Germline CDR1 LNHDA, CDR2 SQIVND (reference sequence). Trimming left V 3 bases short and J 0 bases short, with 11 bases between. CDR3 in DNA: TGTGCCAGTAGTATTTTAGGGCTCGCAACTAATGAAAAACTGTTTTTT. Protein sequence: CASSILGLATNEKLFF.

J is TRBJ1-2 and V is TRBV30; TRBD1 might be the D (6 bases). Germline CDR1 and CDR2: GTSNPN and SVGIG (reference sequence). The V end was cut by 2 bases, the J end by 9 bases, with 16 bases between. The CDR3 sequence is 13 residues long. The CDR3 nucleotides read TGTGCCTGGAGTCGCGACAGGCCTCGGAGCTACACCTTC. It translates to CAWSRDRPRSYTF. Complete variable domain (other parts from reference TRBV30 and TRBJ1-2): SQTIHQWPATLVQPVGSPLSLECTVEGTSNPNLYWYRQAAGRGLQLLFYSVGIGQISSEVPQNLSASRPQDRQFILSSKKLLLSDSGFYLCAWSRDRPRSYTFGSGTRLTVV.

This chain links TRBV7-2 with TRBJ2-5, with 8 bases matching TRBD2. V gave up 5 bases and J gave up 10 bases; unmatched junction bases: 9. Germline V gene data show CDR1 as SGHTA and CDR2 as FQGNSA. This CDR3 is 13 amino acids long. DNA of the CDR3: TGTGCCAGCAGCCTCAGCGGGAGCCTAGGCCAGTACTTC. The encoded protein is CASSLSGSLGQYF.